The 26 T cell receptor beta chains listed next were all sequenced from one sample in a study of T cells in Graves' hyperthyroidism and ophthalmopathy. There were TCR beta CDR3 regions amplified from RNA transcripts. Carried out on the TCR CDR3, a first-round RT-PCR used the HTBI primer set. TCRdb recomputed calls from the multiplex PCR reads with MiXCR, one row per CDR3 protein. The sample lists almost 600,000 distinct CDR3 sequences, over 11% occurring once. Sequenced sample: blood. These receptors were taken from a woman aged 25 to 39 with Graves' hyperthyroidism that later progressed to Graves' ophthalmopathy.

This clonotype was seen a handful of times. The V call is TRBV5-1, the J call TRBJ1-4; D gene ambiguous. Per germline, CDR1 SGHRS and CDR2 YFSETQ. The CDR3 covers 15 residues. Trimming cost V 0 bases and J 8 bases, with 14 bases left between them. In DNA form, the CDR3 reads TGCGCCAGCAGCTTGGGCCCAGGAAGAGGGGAAAAACTGTTTTTT. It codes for CASSLGPGRGEKLFF.

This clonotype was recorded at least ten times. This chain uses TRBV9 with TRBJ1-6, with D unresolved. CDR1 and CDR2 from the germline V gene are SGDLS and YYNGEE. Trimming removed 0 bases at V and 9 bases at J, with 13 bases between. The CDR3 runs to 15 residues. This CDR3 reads CASSVASGGTSPLHF. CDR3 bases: TGTGCCAGCAGCGTAGCGAGCGGCGGCACTTCACCCCTCCACTTT.

The CDR3 loop is CASTWTGAGNQPQHF. The DNA of the CDR3 is TGTGCCAGCACCTGGACAGGGGCTGGCAATCAGCCCCAGCATTTT. The chain is built from TRBV6-1 and TRBJ1-5, with 9 bases fitting TRBD1. This CDR3 spans 15 amino acids. Germline CDR1 and CDR2: MNHNS and SASEGT. The ends lost 7 bases at V and 2 bases at J; junction bases unmatched: 6.

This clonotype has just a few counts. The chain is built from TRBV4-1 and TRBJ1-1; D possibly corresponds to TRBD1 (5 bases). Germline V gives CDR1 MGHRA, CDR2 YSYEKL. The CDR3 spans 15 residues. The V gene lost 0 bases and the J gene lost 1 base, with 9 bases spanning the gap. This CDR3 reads CASSQEGDPNTEAFF. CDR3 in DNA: TGCGCCAGCAGCCAAGAGGGGGACCCGAACACTGAAGCTTTCTTT.

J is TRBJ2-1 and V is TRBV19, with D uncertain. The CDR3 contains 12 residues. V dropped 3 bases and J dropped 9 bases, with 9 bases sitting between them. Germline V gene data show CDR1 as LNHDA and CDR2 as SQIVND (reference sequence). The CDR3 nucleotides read TGTGCCAGTAGTATGCCCGTGGGTGAGCAGTTCTTC. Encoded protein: CASSMPVGEQFF.

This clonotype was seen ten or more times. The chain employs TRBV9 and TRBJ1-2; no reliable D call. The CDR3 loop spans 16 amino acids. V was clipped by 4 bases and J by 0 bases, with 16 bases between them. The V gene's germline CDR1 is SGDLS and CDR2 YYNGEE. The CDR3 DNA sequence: TGTGCCAGCAGCCCCAAGGGAGCACAGTCTAACTATGGCTACACCTTC. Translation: CASSPKGAQSNYGYTF.

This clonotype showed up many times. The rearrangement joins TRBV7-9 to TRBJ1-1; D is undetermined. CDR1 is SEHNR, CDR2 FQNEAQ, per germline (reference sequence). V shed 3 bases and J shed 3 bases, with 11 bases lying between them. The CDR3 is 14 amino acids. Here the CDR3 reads CASSFDGSHTEAFF. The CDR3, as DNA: TGTGCCAGCAGCTTTGACGGGAGTCACACTGAAGCTTTCTTT.

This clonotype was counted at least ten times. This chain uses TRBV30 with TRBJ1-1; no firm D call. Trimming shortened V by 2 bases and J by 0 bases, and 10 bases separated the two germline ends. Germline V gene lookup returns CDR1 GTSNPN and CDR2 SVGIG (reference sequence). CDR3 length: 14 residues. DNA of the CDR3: TGTGCCTGGAGTCTGAACCCGATGAACACTGAAGCTTTCTTT. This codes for CAWSLNPMNTEAFF. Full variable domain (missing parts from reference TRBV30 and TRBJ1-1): SQTIHQWPATLVQPVGSPLSLECTVEGTSNPNLYWYRQAAGRGLQLLFYSVGIGQISSEVPQNLSASRPQDRQFILSSKKLLLSDSGFYLCAWSLNPMNTEAFFGQGTRLTVV.

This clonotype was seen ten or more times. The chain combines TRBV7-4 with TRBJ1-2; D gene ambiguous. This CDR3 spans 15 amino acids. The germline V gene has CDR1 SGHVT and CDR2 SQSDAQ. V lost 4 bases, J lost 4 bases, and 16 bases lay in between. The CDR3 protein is CASSSSAPMGYGYTF. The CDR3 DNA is TGTGCCAGCAGCTCCTCGGCCCCGATGGGCTATGGCTACACCTTC.

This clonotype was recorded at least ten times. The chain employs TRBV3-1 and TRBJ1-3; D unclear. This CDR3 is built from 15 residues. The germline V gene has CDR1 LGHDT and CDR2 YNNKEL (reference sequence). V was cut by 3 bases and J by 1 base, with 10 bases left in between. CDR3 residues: CASSQRYSSGNTIYF. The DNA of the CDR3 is TGTGCCAGCAGCCAGCGCTACTCTTCTGGAAACACCATATATTTT. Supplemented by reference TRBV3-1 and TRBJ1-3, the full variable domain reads DTAVSQTPKYLVTQMGNDKSIKCEQNLGHDTMYWYKQDSKKFLKIMFSYNNKELIINETVPNRFSPKSPDKAHLNLHINSLELGDSAVYFCASSQRYSSGNTIYFGEGSWLTVV.

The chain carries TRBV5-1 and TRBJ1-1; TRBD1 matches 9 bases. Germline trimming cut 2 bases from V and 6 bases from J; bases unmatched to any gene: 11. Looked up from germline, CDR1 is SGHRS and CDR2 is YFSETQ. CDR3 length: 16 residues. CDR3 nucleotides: TGCGCCAGCAGCTTTCCTCCGGGACAGGGCTTGCCTGAAGCTTTCTTT. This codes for CASSFPPGQGLPEAFF.

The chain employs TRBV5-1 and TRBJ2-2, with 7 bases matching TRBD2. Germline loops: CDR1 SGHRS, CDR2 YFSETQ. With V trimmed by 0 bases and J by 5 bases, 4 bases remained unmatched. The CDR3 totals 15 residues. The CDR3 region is CASSLVAGVTGELFF. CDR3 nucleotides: TGCGCCAGCAGCTTGGTGGCGGGAGTAACCGGGGAGCTGTTTTTT.

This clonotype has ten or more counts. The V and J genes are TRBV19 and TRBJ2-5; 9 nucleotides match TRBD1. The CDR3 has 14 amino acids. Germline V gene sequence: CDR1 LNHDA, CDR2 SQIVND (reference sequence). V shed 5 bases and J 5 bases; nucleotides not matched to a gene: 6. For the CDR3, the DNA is TGTGCCAGTAGTCGCCGGGACAGGGAGGAGACCCAGTACTTC. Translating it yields CASSRRDREETQYF.

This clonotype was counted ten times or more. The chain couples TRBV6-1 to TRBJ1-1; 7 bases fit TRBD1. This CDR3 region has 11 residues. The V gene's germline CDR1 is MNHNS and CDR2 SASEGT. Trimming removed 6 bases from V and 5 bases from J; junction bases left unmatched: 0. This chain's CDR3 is CASRGQTEAFF. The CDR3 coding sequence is TGTGCCAGCAGGGGACAGACTGAAGCTTTCTTT.

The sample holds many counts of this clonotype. The CDR3 loop reads CSVRRDDRQFF. The CDR3 DNA reads as TGCAGCGTTAGAAGGGACGACCGGCAGTTCTTC. The rearrangement links TRBV29-1 to TRBJ2-1; D may correspond to TRBD1 or TRBD2 (5 bases each). The germline CDR1 and CDR2 sequences are SQVTM and ANQGSEA. V was trimmed by 5 bases and J by 12 bases, leaving 14 bases between them. This CDR3 comprises 11 residues.

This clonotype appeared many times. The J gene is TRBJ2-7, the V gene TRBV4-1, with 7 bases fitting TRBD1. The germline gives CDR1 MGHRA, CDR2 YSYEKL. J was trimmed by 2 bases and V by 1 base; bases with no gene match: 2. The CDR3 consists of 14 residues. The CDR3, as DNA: TGCGCCAGCAGCCAAGTTCAGGGGGCCTACGAGCAGTACTTC. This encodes CASSQVQGAYEQYF.

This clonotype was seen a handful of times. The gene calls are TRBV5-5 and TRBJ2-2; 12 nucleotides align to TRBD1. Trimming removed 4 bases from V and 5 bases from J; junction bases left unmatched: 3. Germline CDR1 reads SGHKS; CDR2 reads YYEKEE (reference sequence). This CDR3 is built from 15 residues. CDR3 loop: CASSGTGGGTGELFF. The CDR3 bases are TGTGCCAGCAGCGGGACAGGGGGCGGAACCGGGGAGCTGTTTTTT. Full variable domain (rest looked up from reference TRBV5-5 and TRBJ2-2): DAGVTQSPTHLIKTRGQQVTLRCSPISGHKSVSWYQQVLGQGPQFIFQYYEKEERGRGNFPDRFSARQFPNYSSELNVNALLLGDSALYLCASSGTGGGTGELFFGEGSRLTVL.

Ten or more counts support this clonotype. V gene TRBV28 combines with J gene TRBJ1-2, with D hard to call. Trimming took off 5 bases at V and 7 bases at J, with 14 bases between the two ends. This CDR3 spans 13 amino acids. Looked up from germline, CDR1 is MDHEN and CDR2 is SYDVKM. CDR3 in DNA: TGTGCCAGCAGTACCCTCATCCCCTCTGGCTACACCTTC. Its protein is CASSTLIPSGYTF.

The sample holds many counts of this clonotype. The CDR3 loop reads CASSSPLLAGASYEQYF. The DNA for the CDR3 is TGTGCCAGCAGCTCTCCCCTCCTAGCGGGAGCTTCCTACGAGCAGTACTTC. The chain couples TRBV7-2 to TRBJ2-7; 10 bases align to TRBD2. The trim removed 4 bases at V and 1 base at J, leaving 10 bases unmatched. Germline V gives CDR1 SGHTA, CDR2 FQGNSA. CDR3 length: 17 residues.

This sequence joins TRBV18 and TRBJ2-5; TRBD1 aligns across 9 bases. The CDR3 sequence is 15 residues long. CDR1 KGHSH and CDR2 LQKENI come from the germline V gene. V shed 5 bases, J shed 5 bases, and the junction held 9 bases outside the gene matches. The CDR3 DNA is TGTGCCAGCTCAGCCGAACAGGGGGCGAGGGAGACCCAGTACTTC. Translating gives CASSAEQGARETQYF.

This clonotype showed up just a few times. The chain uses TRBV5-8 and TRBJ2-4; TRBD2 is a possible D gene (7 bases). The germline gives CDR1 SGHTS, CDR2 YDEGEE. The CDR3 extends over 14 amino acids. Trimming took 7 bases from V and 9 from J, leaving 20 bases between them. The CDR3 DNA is TGTGCCAGCGAGCGGGGAAACAGGGAGAGCATTCAGTACTTC. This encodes CASERGNRESIQYF.

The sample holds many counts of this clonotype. CDR3 in DNA: TGTGCCAGCAGCTCTAGGCGGCCAACGGGGGCCCAGAACACTGAAGCTTTCTTT. Translation gives CASSSRRPTGAQNTEAFF. This chain connects TRBV28 to TRBJ1-1, with TRBD1 as a possible D gene (6 bases). CDR3 length: 18 residues. Deletions cut 6 bases from V and 1 base from J, with 24 bases between. Germline CDR1 MDHEN, CDR2 SYDVKM.

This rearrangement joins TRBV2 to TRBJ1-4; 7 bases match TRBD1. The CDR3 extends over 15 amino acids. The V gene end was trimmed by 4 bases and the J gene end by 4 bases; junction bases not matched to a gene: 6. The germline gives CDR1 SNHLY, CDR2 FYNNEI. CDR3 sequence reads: CASSAPGQINEKLFF. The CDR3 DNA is TGTGCCAGCAGTGCTCCGGGACAGATTAATGAAAAACTGTTTTTT.

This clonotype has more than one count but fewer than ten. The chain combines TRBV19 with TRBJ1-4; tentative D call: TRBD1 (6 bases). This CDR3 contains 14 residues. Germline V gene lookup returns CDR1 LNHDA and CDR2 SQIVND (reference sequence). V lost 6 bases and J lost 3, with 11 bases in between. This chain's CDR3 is CASRRGVPNEKLFF. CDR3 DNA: TGTGCCAGTAGGAGGGGGGTTCCTAATGAAAAACTGTTTTTT.

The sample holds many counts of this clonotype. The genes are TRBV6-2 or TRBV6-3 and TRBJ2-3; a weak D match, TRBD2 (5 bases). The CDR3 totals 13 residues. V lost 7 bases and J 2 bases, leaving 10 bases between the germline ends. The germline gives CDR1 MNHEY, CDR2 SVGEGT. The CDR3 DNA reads TGTGCCAGCATTACTAGTATCACAGATACGCAGTATTTT. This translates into CASITSITDTQYF.

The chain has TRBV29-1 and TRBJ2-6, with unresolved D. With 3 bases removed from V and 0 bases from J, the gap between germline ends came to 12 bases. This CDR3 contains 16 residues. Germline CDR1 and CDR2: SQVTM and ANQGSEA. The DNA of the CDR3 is TGCAGCGTTGAGGAGATCTGGGGCTCTGGGGCCAACGTCCTGACTTTC. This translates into CSVEEIWGSGANVLTF.